The 9 T cell receptor beta chains below were found in one sample sequenced in a study of vaccination effects on CD4 cells after COVID-19 (dated by TCRdb to between 2021 and 2023). The ViraFEST assay stimulated PBMC with viral peptide pools and then used TCR sequencing to identify antigen-specific CD4+ T cell clonotypes by expansion. After 10 to 11 days of culture, CD4+ T cells were isolated with the EasySep CD4+ T cell isolation kit. No antigens are known for them. Library method: the immunoSEQ multiplex PCR assay. As stored in TCRdb, this immuneACCESS dataset retains in-frame rearrangements with V and J assigned. A fraction of the clones does not appear; measured against another copy, unresolved V genes explain less than half of the discrepancy, and the remainder lacks a known reason. This sample has approximately 54,000 clones in its table, and 80% of those were observed once. Jointly, the top ten make up 2.4% of the sample.

The material was CD4+ T cells from PBMCs cultured with HCoV-229E spike peptides, obtained before COVID-19 vaccination. This specimen's cell subset or site label, interpreted: HCoV-229E spike overlapping peptide pool stimulation. All receptors derive from a human donor who received a COVID-19 vaccine.

The rearrangement links TRBV13 to TRBJ1-1; D might be TRBD1 (5 bases). Trimming removed 0 bases at V and 4 bases at J, with 12 bases between. The CDR3 is 15 residues long. The germline V gene encodes CDR1 PRHDT and CDR2 FYEKMQ (reference sequence). The CDR3 nucleotides are TGTGCCAGCAGCTTAGGGCAGGGAGGTGGCACTGAAGCTTTCTTT. Residues: CASSLGQGGGTEAFF.

The V gene is TRBV25-1, the J gene TRBJ2-5; 10 bases map to TRBD1. This CDR3 contains 17 residues. The germline V gene encodes CDR1 MGHDK and CDR2 SYGVNS. V was pared by 6 bases and J by 5 bases, with 15 bases of the junction left unmatched. DNA for the CDR3: TGTGCCAGCAGAGCCGGGACAGGGGTCCTCGGGGGGGAGACCCAGTACTTC. Translation gives CASRAGTGVLGGETQYF.

This chain uses TRBV20-1 with TRBJ2-7, with 8 bases fitting TRBD1. This CDR3 is built from 13 residues. Germline V gene sequence: CDR1 DFQATT, CDR2 SNEGSKA (reference sequence). V shed 3 bases and J 2 bases; nucleotides not matched to a gene: 3. The CDR3 loop is CSASTGGTYEQYV. CDR3 coding DNA: TGCAGTGCTAGTACAGGGGGTACCTACGAGCAGTACGTC.

The rearrangement uses TRBV18 and TRBJ2-2; 9 bases line up with TRBD1. Germline assignment: CDR1 KGHSH and CDR2 LQKENI. After removal of 3 bases from V and 2 bases from J, the junction contained 1 base not matched to a gene. The CDR3 runs to 15 residues. Here the CDR3 reads CASSPDRGNTGELFF. The CDR3 DNA is TGTGCCAGCTCACCGGACAGGGGAAACACCGGGGAGCTGTTTTTT. The whole variable domain, filled in from reference TRBV18 and TRBJ2-2, reads NAGVMQNPRHLVRRRGQEARLRCSPMKGHSHVYWYRQLPEEGLKFMVYLQKENIIDESGMPKERFSAEFPKEGPSILRIQQVVRGDSAAYFCASSPDRGNTGELFFGEGSRLTVL.

This clone was counted between two and nine times. This chain joins TRBV3-1 (or the pseudogene TRBV3-2) and TRBJ1-6; D not certain. This CDR3 region has 16 residues. V lost 0 bases and J 3 bases, leaving 9 bases between the germline ends. CDR1 LGHDT and CDR2 YNNKEL come from the germline V gene (reference sequence). CDR3 sequence (DNA): TGTGCCAGCAGCCAAGAAAGAGCGAACTATAATTCACCCCTCCACTTT. Translation: CASSQERANYNSPLHF.

This chain links TRBV5-1 with TRBJ2-4, with 7 bases aligning to TRBD1. The CDR3 sequence is 16 residues long. V dropped 0 bases and J dropped 2; count of bases not matched to a gene: 5. The germline V gene has CDR1 SGHRS and CDR2 YFSETQ. The CDR3 is CASSLDRGPPKNIQYF. The CDR3 coding sequence is TGCGCCAGCAGCTTGGACAGGGGACCCCCCAAAAACATTCAGTACTTC.

The chain links TRBV11-2 to TRBJ2-3, with 8 bases aligning to TRBD2. The CDR3 totals 16 residues. The V gene's germline CDR1 is SGHAT and CDR2 FQNNGV. V gave up 5 bases and J gave up 4 bases; unmatched junction bases: 11. For the CDR3, the DNA is TGTGCCAGCAGCCTTGGGGGCGGGGGGTCCGCAGATACGCAGTATTTT. This encodes CASSLGGGGSADTQYF.

This clone came up a few times. This chain connects TRBV6-5 to TRBJ1-1, with a possible D match to TRBD1 (5 bases). Germline V lookup: CDR1 MNHEY, CDR2 SVGAGI. The CDR3 runs 15 residues. Trimming stripped 3 bases from V and 5 bases from J, with 16 bases between. CDR3 sequence (DNA): TGTGCCAGCAGTTATACGAGGGGCGCGCGGACTGAAGCTTTCTTT. Translating gives CASSYTRGARTEAFF.

This clone was seen a few times. This sequence joins TRBV6-1 and TRBJ2-7; perhaps TRBD2 as D (6 bases). Germline CDR1 is MNHNS and CDR2 is SASEGT. The V gene lost 2 bases and the J gene lost 5 bases, with 13 bases spanning the gap. This CDR3 contains 14 residues. The CDR3 DNA follows: TGTGCCAGCAGTGAAATCGGGGGAAAGGACGAGCAGTACGTC. It encodes CASSEIGGKDEQYV.